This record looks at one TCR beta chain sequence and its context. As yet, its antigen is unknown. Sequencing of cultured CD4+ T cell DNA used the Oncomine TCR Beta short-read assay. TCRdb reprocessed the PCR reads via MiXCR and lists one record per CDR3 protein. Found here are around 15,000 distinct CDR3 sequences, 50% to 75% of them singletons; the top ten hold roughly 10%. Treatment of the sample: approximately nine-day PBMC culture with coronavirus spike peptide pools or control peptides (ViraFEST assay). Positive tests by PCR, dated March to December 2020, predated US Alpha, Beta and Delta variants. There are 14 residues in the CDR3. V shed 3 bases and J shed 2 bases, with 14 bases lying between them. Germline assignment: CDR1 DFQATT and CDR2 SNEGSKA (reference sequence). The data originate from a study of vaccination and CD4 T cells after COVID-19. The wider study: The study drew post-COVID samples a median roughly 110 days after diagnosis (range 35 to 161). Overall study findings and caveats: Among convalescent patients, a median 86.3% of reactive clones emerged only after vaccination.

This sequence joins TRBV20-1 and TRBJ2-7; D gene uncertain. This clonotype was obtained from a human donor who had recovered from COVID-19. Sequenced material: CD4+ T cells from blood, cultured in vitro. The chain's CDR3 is CSASLGLNTYEQYF. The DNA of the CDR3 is TGCAGTGCTAGTTTAGGTCTTAATACCTACGAGCAGTACTTC.